A selection of T cell receptor beta chains follows, all from one sample in a study of T cell changes during pregnancy in multiple sclerosis. The protocol was immunoSEQ multiplex PCR, while the TCRdb copy is restricted to in-frame clones and leaves out a portion. The table records tens of thousands of clones, 88% of them present only once. The source material was CD8+ T cells from peripheral blood mononuclear cells, sampled in the third trimester of pregnancy. These receptors were collected from a female donor with multiple sclerosis, enrolled in a pregnancy study. CDR3s include the opening cysteine and the closing phenylalanine or tryptophan. Each record gives: D gene, J gene, V gene, clone size, CDR3 protein, CDR3 DNA. The D gene is left open where the match is weak. Not all rows give a size; the values are once, few, many and, for expanded clones, a class.

d_gene: NA; j_gene: TRBJ1-1; v_gene: TRBV5-6; abundance: NA; CDR3aa: CASSFSTEAFF; CDR3nt: TGTGCCAGCAGCTTTTCTACTGAAGCTTTCTTT
d_gene: NA; j_gene: TRBJ2-3; v_gene: TRBV13; abundance: NA; CDR3aa: CASSLGTGDTQYF; CDR3nt: TGTGCCAGCAGCCTAGGAACGGGAGATACGCAGTATTTT
d_gene: NA; j_gene: TRBJ2-7; v_gene: TRBV5-1; abundance: NA; CDR3aa: CASSYGPGRYEQYF; CDR3nt: TGCGCCAGCAGCTACGGTCCAGGAAGATACGAGCAGTACTTC
d_gene: TRBD1; j_gene: TRBJ1-5; v_gene: TRBV6-1; abundance: NA; CDR3aa: CASSEGPTGGGQPQHF; CDR3nt: TGTGCCAGCAGTGAGGGGCCGACAGGGGGAGGGCAGCCCCAGCATTTT
d_gene: NA; j_gene: TRBJ1-5; v_gene: TRBV27; abundance: NA; CDR3aa: CASSPLGNNQPQHF; CDR3nt: TGTGCCAGCTCACCCCTGGGCAACAATCAGCCCCAGCATTTT
d_gene: TRBD1; j_gene: TRBJ1-1; v_gene: TRBV5-6; abundance: NA; CDR3aa: CASSRQGAEAFF; CDR3nt: TGTGCCAGCAGCCGACAGGGGGCTGAAGCTTTCTTT
d_gene: TRBD1; j_gene: TRBJ1-2; v_gene: TRBV27; abundance: NA; CDR3aa: CASRPTGVQGYGYTF; CDR3nt: TGTGCCAGCAGGCCTACAGGGGTTCAGGGGTATGGCTACACCTTC
d_gene: NA; j_gene: TRBJ2-7; v_gene: TRBV9; abundance: NA; CDR3aa: CASSVENGDYEQYF; CDR3nt: TGTGCCAGCAGCGTAGAGAACGGGGACTACGAGCAGTACTTC
d_gene: TRBD2; j_gene: TRBJ2-2; v_gene: TRBV27; abundance: medium-sized; CDR3aa: CASSFGGGAAGELFF; CDR3nt: TGTGCCAGCAGTTTCGGCGGGGGGGCCGCCGGGGAGCTGTTTTTT
d_gene: TRBD2; j_gene: TRBJ2-1; v_gene: TRBV25-1; abundance: NA; CDR3aa: CASSGRGDYNEQFF; CDR3nt: TGTGCCAGCAGTGGCCGGGGGGACTACAATGAGCAGTTCTTC
d_gene: NA; j_gene: TRBJ1-1; v_gene: TRBV9; abundance: NA; CDR3aa: CASSVQGQPLRGTEAFF; CDR3nt: TGTGCCAGCAGCGTACAAGGACAGCCCCTTAGGGGGACTGAAGCTTTCTTT
d_gene: TRBD2; j_gene: TRBJ2-2; v_gene: TRBV27; abundance: NA; CDR3aa: CASSFLAANTGELFF; CDR3nt: TGTGCCAGCAGTTTTCTAGCGGCGAACACCGGGGAGCTGTTTTTT
d_gene: NA; j_gene: TRBJ1-4; v_gene: TRBV6-6; abundance: NA; CDR3aa: CASSYSFGTKNEKLFF; CDR3nt: TGTGCCAGCAGTTACTCGTTTGGGACAAAGAATGAAAAACTGTTTTTT
d_gene: TRBD2; j_gene: TRBJ2-7; v_gene: TRBV5-6; abundance: NA; CDR3aa: CASRAVGEGWAYEQYF; CDR3nt: TGTGCCAGCAGGGCCGTTGGGGAGGGGTGGGCCTACGAGCAGTACTTC
d_gene: TRBD2; j_gene: TRBJ2-1; v_gene: TRBV6-1; abundance: NA; CDR3aa: CASSEGTSGGNEQFF; CDR3nt: TGTGCCAGCAGTGAAGGGACTAGCGGGGGAAATGAGCAGTTCTTC